This section outlines one TCR beta chain sequence together with its context. Its binding antigen is unknown. Base qualities were left out, and no much larger clone turns up one base away. Patients were selected on the basis of adequate residual fresh-frozen tumor tissue and more than two years of available survival data. Molecular status otherwise varied across the glioblastoma patients, but none of them carried an isocitrate dehydrogenase mutation. PBMC were collected before vaccination, two weeks after the third vaccination, and at tumor progression when it occurred. The Qiagen DNeasy Blood extraction Kit was used for extraction of genomic DNA. Using the immunoSEQ assay, TCRB CDR3 regions were amplified from around 2 micrograms of genomic DNA, or from all available DNA when less than that was on hand. The multiplex PCR relied on 60 forward primers for TCR V beta segments and 13 reverse primers for J beta segments. Synthetic control templates were spiked into each sample at limiting dilution to estimate reads per starting template. The Illumina HiSeq System generated 87 bp sequencing reads. The source study handled its data this way. To remove PCR and sequencing errors, closely related sequences were merged with a nearest neighbor algorithm. TCR overlap was defined as the percentage of unique tumor TCR beta sequences that were also found in the peripheral blood of the same patient. TCRdb's version of the immuneACCESS table is confined to in-frame rearrangements and falls short of the full clone set. An unresolved V gene accounts for under half of the shortfall where checked; the remainder is of unknown origin. V and J calls and clone size are those listed in that table; D and trimming were worked out from the DNA. This sample comprises some 87,000 clones, over 65% of them detected only once. About 2.9% of the sample belongs to the ten largest clones.

This entry belongs to a study of glioma-infiltrating T cells after dendritic cell vaccination (dated by TCRdb to about 2016). With regard to the full study: The cohort included roughly 15 glioblastoma patients drawn from Phase I and II dendritic cell vaccination trials, of whom 9 were newly diagnosed and 6 had recurrent disease. The vaccine was prepared from monocyte-derived dendritic cells that were cultured for around 7 days with IL-4 and GM-CSF and then pulsed overnight with autologous tumor lysate. Autologous tumor lysate-pulsed dendritic cell vaccination was administered to the patients between 2003 and 2012. Each patient was given three intradermal dendritic cell vaccine injections, spaced two weeks apart, in the arm below the axilla. Survival after dendritic cell vaccination was correlated with TCR sequencing metrics, such as TIL content and the overlap between tumor and blood repertoires. In glioblastoma patients vaccinated with dendritic cells, deep sequencing of TCR beta CDR3 regions served to measure tumor-infiltrating lymphocyte content and to compare repertoires between tumor and blood. Summary of the overall study and its limitations: The cohort was small and heterogeneous, only a few patients had full blood and tumor sets, and even fewer had initial-recurrent tumor pairs. The TCR overlap response model with three groups was called speculative and said to need prospective validation. No direct relationship between TCR clonality and survival was found, suggesting that a diverse polyclonal response may matter. Longer time to progression and overall survival after dendritic cell vaccination were predicted by higher estimated pretreatment TIL content.

The CDR3 measures 15 amino acids from cysteine to phenylalanine. The read is trimmed to its CDR3 DNA, 45 bases read in frame from base 1. CDR1 and CDR2, looked up from the germline V gene, are SGHRS and YFSETQ. V lost 2 bases and J lost 9 bases, and the count of bases not matched to a germline gene is 5. The sequence derives from a human donor with glioblastoma. The chain joins TRBV5-1 to TRBJ2-1, and 13 junction bases match TRBD2. The source was blood, collected before dendritic cell vaccination. The DNA sequence is TGCGCCAGCAGCTTCACTAGCGGGGGGGCCACTGAGCAGTTCTTC. Its translation is CASSFTSGGATEQFF.